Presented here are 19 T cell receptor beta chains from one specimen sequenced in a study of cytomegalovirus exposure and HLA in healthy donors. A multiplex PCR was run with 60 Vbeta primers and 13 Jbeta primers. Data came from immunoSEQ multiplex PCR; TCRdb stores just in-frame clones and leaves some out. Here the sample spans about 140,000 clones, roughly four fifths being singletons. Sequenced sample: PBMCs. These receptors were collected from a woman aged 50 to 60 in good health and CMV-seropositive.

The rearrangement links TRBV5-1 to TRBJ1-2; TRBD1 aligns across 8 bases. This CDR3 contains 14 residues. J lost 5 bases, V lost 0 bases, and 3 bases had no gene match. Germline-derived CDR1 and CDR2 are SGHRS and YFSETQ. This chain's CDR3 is CASSLGTGLYGYTF. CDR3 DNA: TGCGCCAGCAGCTTGGGGACAGGGCTTTATGGCTACACCTTC.

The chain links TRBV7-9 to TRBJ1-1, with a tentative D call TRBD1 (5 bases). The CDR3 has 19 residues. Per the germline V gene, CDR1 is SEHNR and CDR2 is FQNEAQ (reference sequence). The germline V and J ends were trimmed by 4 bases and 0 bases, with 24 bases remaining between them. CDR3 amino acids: CASSSLSNWGGSLNTEAFF. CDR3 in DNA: TGTGCCAGCAGCTCCCTATCGAATTGGGGGGGATCCTTGAACACTGAAGCTTTCTTT.

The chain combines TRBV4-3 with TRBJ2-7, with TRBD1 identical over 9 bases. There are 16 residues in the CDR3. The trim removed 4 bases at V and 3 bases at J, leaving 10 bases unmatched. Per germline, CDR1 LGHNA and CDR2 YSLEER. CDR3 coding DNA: TGCGCCAGCAGCCGAGTTCCGGGACAGGGTATCTACGAGCAGTACTTC. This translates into CASSRVPGQGIYEQYF.

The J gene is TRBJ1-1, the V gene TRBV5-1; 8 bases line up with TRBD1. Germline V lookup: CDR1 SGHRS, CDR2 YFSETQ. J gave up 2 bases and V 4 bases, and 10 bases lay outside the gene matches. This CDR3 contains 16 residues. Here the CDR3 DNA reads TGCGCCAGCAGCCCAGCCGGGACAGGATATAACACTGAAGCTTTCTTT. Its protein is CASSPAGTGYNTEAFF.

Here the CDR3 reads CASSGTSGQETQYF. CDR3 bases: TGTGCCAGCAGTGGGACTAGCGGGCAAGAGACCCAGTACTTC. The gene calls are TRBV2 and TRBJ2-5; 11 nucleotides align to TRBD2. V was clipped by 4 bases and J by 2 bases; unmatched bases: 0. CDR3 length: 14 residues. Germline values: CDR1 SNHLY, CDR2 FYNNEI.

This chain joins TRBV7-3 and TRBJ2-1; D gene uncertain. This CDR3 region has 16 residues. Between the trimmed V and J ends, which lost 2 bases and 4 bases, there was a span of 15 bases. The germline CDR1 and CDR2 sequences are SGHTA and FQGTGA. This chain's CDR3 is CASSLFGVSSYNEQFF. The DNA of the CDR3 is TGTGCCAGCAGCTTATTCGGAGTTTCATCTTACAATGAGCAGTTCTTC.

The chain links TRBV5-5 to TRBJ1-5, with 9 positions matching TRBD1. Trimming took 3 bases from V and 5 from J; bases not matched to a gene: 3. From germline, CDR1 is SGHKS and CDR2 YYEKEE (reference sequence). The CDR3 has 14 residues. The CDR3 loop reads CASSSTGGYQPQHF. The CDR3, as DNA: TGTGCCAGCAGCTCAACAGGGGGCTATCAGCCCCAGCATTTT.

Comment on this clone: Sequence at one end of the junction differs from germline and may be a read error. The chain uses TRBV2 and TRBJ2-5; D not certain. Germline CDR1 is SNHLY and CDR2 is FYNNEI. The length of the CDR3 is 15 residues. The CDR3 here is CASSEARHLRATQYF. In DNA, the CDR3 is TGTGCCAGCAGCGAAGCCCGCCACCTCCGAGCGACCCAGTACTTC.

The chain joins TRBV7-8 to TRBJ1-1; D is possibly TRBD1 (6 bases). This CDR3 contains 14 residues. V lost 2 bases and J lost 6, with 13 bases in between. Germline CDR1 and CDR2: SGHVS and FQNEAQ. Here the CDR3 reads CASSLRGGISEAFF. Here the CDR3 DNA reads TGTGCCAGCAGCTTACGAGGGGGTATCTCTGAAGCTTTCTTT.

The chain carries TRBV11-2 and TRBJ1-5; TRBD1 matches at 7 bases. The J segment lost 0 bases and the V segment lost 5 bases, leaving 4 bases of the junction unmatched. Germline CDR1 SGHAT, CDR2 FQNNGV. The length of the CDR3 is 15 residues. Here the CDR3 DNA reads TGTGCCAGCAGCCTAGGGACAGTTAGCAATCAGCCCCAGCATTTT. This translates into CASSLGTVSNQPQHF.

The CDR3 region has the DNA TGTCCCAGGGGGGAGGGGGGACTAGCGGGGGAGCAAGAGACCCAGTACTTC. Translating it yields CPRGEGGLAGEQETQYF. The V and J genes are TRBV21-1 and TRBJ2-5; the D segment call TRBD2 is taken from the table without a DNA check. TRBV21-1 counts as a pseudogene. This CDR3 comprises 17 residues.

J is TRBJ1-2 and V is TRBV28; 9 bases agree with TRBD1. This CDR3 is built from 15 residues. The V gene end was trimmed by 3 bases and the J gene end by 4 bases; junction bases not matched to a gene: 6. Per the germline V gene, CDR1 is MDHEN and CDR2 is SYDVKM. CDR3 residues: CASSFGDREGYGYTF. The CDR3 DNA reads TGTGCCAGCAGTTTCGGGGACAGGGAGGGCTATGGCTACACCTTC.

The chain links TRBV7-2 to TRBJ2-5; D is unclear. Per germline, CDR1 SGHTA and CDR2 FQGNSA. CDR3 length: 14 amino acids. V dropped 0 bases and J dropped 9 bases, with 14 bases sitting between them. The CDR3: CASSLALAEAAQYF. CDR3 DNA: TGTGCCAGCAGCTTAGCGTTGGCCGAGGCGGCCCAGTACTTC. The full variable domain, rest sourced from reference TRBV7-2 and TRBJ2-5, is GAGVSQSPSNKVTEKGKDVELRCDPISGHTALYWYRQSLGQGLEFLIYFQGNSAPDKSGLPSDRFSAERTGGSVSTLTIQRTQQEDSAVYLCASSLALAEAAQYFGPGTRLLVL.

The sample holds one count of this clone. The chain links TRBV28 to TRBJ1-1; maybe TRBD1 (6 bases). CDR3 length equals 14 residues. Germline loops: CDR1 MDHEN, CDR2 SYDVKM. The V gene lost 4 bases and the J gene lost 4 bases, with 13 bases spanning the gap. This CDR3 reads CASSSPTGITEAFF. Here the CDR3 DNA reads TGTGCCAGCAGTTCCCCAACAGGGATCACTGAAGCTTTCTTT.

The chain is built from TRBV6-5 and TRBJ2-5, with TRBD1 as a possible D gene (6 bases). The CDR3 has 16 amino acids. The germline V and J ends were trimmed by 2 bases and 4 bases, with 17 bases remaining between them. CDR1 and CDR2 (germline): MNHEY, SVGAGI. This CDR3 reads CASSYLDRRGRETQYF. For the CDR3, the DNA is TGTGCCAGCAGTTACCTAGACAGGCGAGGGCGAGAGACCCAGTACTTC.

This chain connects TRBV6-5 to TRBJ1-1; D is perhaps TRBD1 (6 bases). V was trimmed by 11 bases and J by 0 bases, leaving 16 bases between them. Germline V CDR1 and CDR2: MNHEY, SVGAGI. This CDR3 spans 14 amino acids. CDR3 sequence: CAATGLRMNTEAFF. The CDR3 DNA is TGTGCCGCCACAGGGCTGAGGATGAACACTGAAGCTTTCTTT.

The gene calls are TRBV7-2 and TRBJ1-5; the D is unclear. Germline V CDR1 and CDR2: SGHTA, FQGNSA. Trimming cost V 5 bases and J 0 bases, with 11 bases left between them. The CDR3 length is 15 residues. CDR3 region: CASSPVGGSNQPQHF. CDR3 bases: TGTGCCAGCAGCCCAGTAGGCGGTAGCAATCAGCCCCAGCATTTT.

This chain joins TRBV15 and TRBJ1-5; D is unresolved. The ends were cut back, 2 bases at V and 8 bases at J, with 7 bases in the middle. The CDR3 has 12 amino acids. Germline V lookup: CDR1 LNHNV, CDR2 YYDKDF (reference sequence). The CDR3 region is CATSRPSEPQHF. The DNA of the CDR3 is TGTGCCACCAGCAGACCCAGCGAGCCCCAGCATTTT.

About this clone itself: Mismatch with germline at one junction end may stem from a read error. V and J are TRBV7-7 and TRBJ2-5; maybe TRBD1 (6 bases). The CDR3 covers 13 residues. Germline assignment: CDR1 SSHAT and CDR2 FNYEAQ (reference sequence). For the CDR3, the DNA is TGTGCTAGCAGCATCGGACAGCAAGAGACCCAGTACTTC. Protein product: CASSIGQQETQYF.